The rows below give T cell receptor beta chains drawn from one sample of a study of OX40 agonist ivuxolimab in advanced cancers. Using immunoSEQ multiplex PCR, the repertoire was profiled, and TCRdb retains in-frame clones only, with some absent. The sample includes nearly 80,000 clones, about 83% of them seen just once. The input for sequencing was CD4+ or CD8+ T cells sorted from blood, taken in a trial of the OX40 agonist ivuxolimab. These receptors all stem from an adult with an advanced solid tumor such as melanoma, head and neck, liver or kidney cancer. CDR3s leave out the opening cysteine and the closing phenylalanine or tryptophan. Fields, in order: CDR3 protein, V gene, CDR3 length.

CDR3aa: ASSFIQGSGYT
v_gene: TRBV5-4
len: 11

CDR3aa: ASSLAQGIREQY
v_gene: TRBV11-2
len: 12

CDR3aa: ASSLVGDTEAF
v_gene: TRBV5-1
len: 11

CDR3aa: ASSPGWGPIYGYT
v_gene: TRBV19
len: 13

CDR3aa: ASSPEGSSYT
v_gene: TRBV7-9
len: 10

CDR3aa: AWSPLAVESTDTQY
v_gene: TRBV30
len: 14

CDR3aa: ASTGQGKGEQF
v_gene: TRBV19
len: 11

CDR3aa: ASSLTGQGGETQY
v_gene: TRBV5-4
len: 13

CDR3aa: ASSEYNEQF
v_gene: TRBV5-1
len: 9

CDR3aa: ASSPEPTSPLH
v_gene: TRBV7-2
len: 11

CDR3aa: ASTPRSGPNTGELF
v_gene: TRBV19
len: 14

CDR3aa: ASSLDLWQGAREQY
v_gene: TRBV11-2
len: 14

CDR3aa: ASSVETDTQY
v_gene: TRBV2
len: 10

CDR3aa: ASSLHPTSTEQF
v_gene: TRBV11-3
len: 12

CDR3aa: ASSEYLAGGPTDTQY
v_gene: TRBV6-1
len: 15

CDR3aa: ASSSRETQY
v_gene: TRBV6-5
len: 9

CDR3aa: ASSLAETQY
v_gene: TRBV7-2
len: 9

CDR3aa: ASSRDGLGYT
v_gene: TRBV5-4
len: 10

CDR3aa: ASSEYPWTSGPSSYEQY
v_gene: TRBV2
len: 17

CDR3aa: ASGRRNYGYT
v_gene: TRBV28
len: 10

CDR3aa: ASSFEATSGGKHTQY
v_gene: TRBV2
len: 15

CDR3aa: ASTRSGSGNTIY
v_gene: TRBV25-1
len: 12

CDR3aa: ASSTNWVAGGRANEQF
v_gene: TRBV2
len: 16

CDR3aa: ASFGRGSPYEQY
v_gene: TRBV6-1
len: 12

CDR3aa: ASSVDRVAYNSPLH
v_gene: TRBV9
len: 14

CDR3aa: ASRPPGQPSVGYT
v_gene: TRBV6-5
len: 13

CDR3aa: ASSLGQENTEAF
v_gene: TRBV5-1
len: 12

CDR3aa: ASSPQPFRRSYEQY
v_gene: TRBV5-1
len: 14

CDR3aa: ASSLASGHTEAF
v_gene: TRBV5-1
len: 12

CDR3aa: ASSRADGGTEAF
v_gene: TRBV6-5
len: 12

CDR3aa: ASSYPRTGQH
v_gene: TRBV6-5
len: 10

CDR3aa: ASSDSIYSNQPQH
v_gene: TRBV28
len: 13

CDR3aa: ASSEGYRVWKLF
v_gene: TRBV6-1
len: 12

CDR3aa: AWSRQEGNTIY
v_gene: TRBV30
len: 11

CDR3aa: ASSSGRIREQY
v_gene: TRBV7-9
len: 11

CDR3aa: ASSPGLVGTDTQY
v_gene: TRBV6-5
len: 13

CDR3aa: ATSRTIAGGQVEQY
v_gene: TRBV15
len: 14

CDR3aa: ASSLVGGGGEQY
v_gene: TRBV5-1
len: 12

CDR3aa: ASSLDGANYGYT
v_gene: TRBV5-1
len: 12

CDR3aa: ASILYPGTGSYGYT
v_gene: TRBV5-5
len: 14

CDR3aa: ASSQVTGAKNIQY
v_gene: TRBV4-1
len: 13

CDR3aa: ASVPYVGTDTQY
v_gene: TRBV19
len: 12

CDR3aa: ASSHPGAVREKLF
v_gene: TRBV4-1
len: 13

CDR3aa: AISEGGQPQH
v_gene: TRBV10-3
len: 10

CDR3aa: ASSLGQSNQPQH
v_gene: TRBV28
len: 12

CDR3aa: ASSFTYRGQSDTQY
v_gene: TRBV5-1
len: 14

CDR3aa: ASTSGSYNEQF
v_gene: TRBV2
len: 11